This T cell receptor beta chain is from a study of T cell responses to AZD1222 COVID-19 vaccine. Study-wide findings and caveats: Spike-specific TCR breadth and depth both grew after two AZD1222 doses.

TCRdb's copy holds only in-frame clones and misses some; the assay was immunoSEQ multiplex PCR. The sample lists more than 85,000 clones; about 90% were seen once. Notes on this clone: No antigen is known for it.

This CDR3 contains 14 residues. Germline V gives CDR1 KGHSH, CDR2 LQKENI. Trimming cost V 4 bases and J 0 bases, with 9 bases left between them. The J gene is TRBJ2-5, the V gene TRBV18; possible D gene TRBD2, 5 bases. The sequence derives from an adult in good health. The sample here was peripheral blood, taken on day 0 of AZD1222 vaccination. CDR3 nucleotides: TGTGCCAGCTCACTAGGACTGAACCAAGAGACCCAGTACTTC. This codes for CASSLGLNQETQYF.